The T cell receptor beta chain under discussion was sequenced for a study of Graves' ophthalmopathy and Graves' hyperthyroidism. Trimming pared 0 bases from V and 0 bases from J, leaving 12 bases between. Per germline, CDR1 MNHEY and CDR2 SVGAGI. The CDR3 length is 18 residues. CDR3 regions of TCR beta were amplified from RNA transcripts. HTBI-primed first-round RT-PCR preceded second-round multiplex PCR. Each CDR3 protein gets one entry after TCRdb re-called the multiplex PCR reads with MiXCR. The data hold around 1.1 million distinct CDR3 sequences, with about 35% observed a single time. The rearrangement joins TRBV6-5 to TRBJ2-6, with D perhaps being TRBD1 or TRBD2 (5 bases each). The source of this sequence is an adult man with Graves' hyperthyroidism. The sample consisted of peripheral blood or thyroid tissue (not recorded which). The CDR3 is CASSYSGTGSSGANVLTF. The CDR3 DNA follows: TGTGCCAGCAGTTACTCCGGGACGGGGAGCTCTGGGGCCAACGTCCTGACTTTC.